What follows is one TCR beta chain and its context. Its specificity is not known. This sample was taken from a study of T cell responses to AZD1222 COVID-19 vaccine. Study results and limitations: Donors were chiefly white British, with a greater number of females, and clonal diversity was perhaps underestimated.

Germline V CDR1 and CDR2: SQVTM, ANQGSEA. V gave up 4 bases and J gave up 4 bases, with 22 bases separating them. The CDR3 covers 16 residues. TCRdb keeps only in-frame clones here, not all; method: immunoSEQ multiplex PCR. The data contain about 140,000 clones, approximately 90% of them singletons. Material: peripheral blood, obtained on day 0 of AZD1222 vaccination. The rearrangement links TRBV29-1 to TRBJ1-1, with a weak D call TRBD1 (5 bases). The clonotype originates from an adult in good health. CDR3 residues: CSVVKVSGGFGTEAFF. For the CDR3, the DNA is TGCAGCGTTGTAAAGGTGTCGGGGGGGTTCGGCACTGAAGCTTTCTTT.